These T cell receptor beta chains were read from a single sample in a study of Graves' ophthalmopathy and Graves' hyperthyroidism. TCRdb processed the multiplex PCR reads anew with MiXCR; each CDR3 protein has one entry. The table shows almost 400,000 distinct CDR3 sequences, with 15% to 20% occurring only once. Sequenced sample: peripheral blood. These receptors all stem from a woman aged 18 to 35 with Graves' ophthalmopathy. The CDR3 runs from the conserved cysteine through the conserved F or W. D genes are given only for firm matches. Some rows mark clone size as missing; the rest say once, few, many or name a class of expanded clone.

D gene,V gene,clone size,J gene,CDR3 DNA,CDR3 protein
TRBD1,TRBV6-2/TRBV6-3,.,TRBJ1-2,TGTGCCAGCAGTCACCGGGACAGAGGCTATGGCTACACCTTC,CASSHRDRGYGYTF
TRBD1,TRBV18,.,TRBJ1-3,TGTGCCGGCTCGACAGGGCAAAGCTCTGGAAACACCATATATTTT,CAGSTGQSSGNTIYF
.,TRBV6-4,many,TRBJ2-7,TGTGCCAGCAGTGACCTTCATGCTGGGAGGAACTACGAGCAGTACTTC,CASSDLHAGRNYEQYF
.,TRBV7-2,many,TRBJ1-6,TGTGCCAGCAGCTTTAGGGACCCTTGGAATTCACCCCTCCACTTT,CASSFRDPWNSPLHF
.,TRBV20-1,.,TRBJ1-2,TGCAGTGCTAGAGATGAGCGGGGACTAGGCTATGGCTACACCTTC,CSARDERGLGYGYTF
TRBD1,TRBV6-2/TRBV6-3,many,TRBJ2-5,TGTGCCAGCAGTTATCCCCTCGGACAGGGCCAAGAGACCCAGTACTTC,CASSYPLGQGQETQYF
.,TRBV7-6,.,TRBJ2-7,TGTGCCAGCAGCTTAGCGGGAGCGGACTCCTACGAGCAGTACTTC,CASSLAGADSYEQYF
.,TRBV20-1,many,TRBJ1-5,TGCAGTGTGTGTAGGGTGGGGAATAGCAATCAGCCCCAGCATTTT,CSVCRVGNSNQPQHF
TRBD1,TRBV2,.,TRBJ2-5,TGTGCCAGCAGTGAAGCGCAGGGGGCGTTTCGTCAGACCCAGTACTTC,CASSEAQGAFRQTQYF
.,TRBV14,many,TRBJ1-6,TGTGCCAGCAGCCGGGGACCCGGGACGAAGGGATCACCCCTCCACTTT,CASSRGPGTKGSPLHF
.,TRBV30,many,TRBJ2-5,TGTGCCTGGAACGGGGTAATAGAGACCCAGTACTTC,CAWNGVIETQYF
TRBD2,TRBV20-1,many,TRBJ2-1,TGCAGTGCTAGGTCCGGGACTAGCGGAAGTAATGAGCAGTTCTTC,CSARSGTSGSNEQFF
TRBD1,TRBV19,many,TRBJ1-1,TGTGCCAGTGAACAGGGGGAGACTGAAGCTTTCTTT,CASEQGETEAFF
.,TRBV5-1,many,TRBJ1-1,TGCGCCAGCAGACTAGGGGGGATGAACACTGAAGCTTTCTTT,CASRLGGMNTEAFF
.,TRBV6-5,many,TRBJ2-4,TGTGCCAGCGCCCGACCGGCCAAAAACATTCAGTACTTC,CASARPAKNIQYF
TRBD2,TRBV24-1,many,TRBJ2-5,TGTGCCACCAGTGATTTAACCGGGACTAGCGATCCAGAGACCCAGTACTTC,CATSDLTGTSDPETQYF
TRBD1,TRBV11-1,many,TRBJ1-5,TGTGCCAGCAGTTTCATCCGGGACAGGGGTCTCTTTCAGCCCCAGCATTTT,CASSFIRDRGLFQPQHF
.,TRBV6-1,.,TRBJ1-1,TGTGCCAGCAGGCGGGCAGGAATGAACACTGAAGCTTTCTTT,CASRRAGMNTEAFF
.,TRBV12-3/TRBV12-4,few,TRBJ2-4,TGTGCCAGCAGTAGGGGGGGAAACATTCAGTACTTC,CASSRGGNIQYF
TRBD1,TRBV14,many,TRBJ1-2,TGTGCCAGCAGCCCGATGGGACAGGGGATCTATGGCTACACCTTC,CASSPMGQGIYGYTF
.,TRBV6-6,many,TRBJ2-3,TGTGCCAGCAGCGCTAAAGGAGTTAGCACAGATACGCAGTATTTT,CASSAKGVSTDTQYF
.,TRBV4-1,few,TRBJ1-1,TGCGCCAGCAGCCAAGTACGAGTATGGCCAGTGTGGTACACTGAAGCTTTCTTT,CASSQVRVWPVWYTEAFF
TRBD1,TRBV5-1,many,TRBJ1-1,TGCGCCAGCAGCGTCGGACAGGGGGCTGTGAACACTGAAGCTTTCTTT,CASSVGQGAVNTEAFF
TRBD1,TRBV6-2/TRBV6-3,many,TRBJ1-1,TGTGCCAGCACCCTCGACAGGGCTCGAACTGAAGCTTTCTTT,CASTLDRARTEAFF
TRBD1,TRBV5-1,few,TRBJ1-1,TGCGCCAGCAGCCCTTGGACAGGAGTAACTGAAGCTTTCTTT,CASSPWTGVTEAFF
.,TRBV15,.,TRBJ2-7,TGTGCCACCAGCAGAGTTGACAACTCCTACGAGCAGTACTTC,CATSRVDNSYEQYF
.,TRBV11-2,many,TRBJ2-5,TGTGCCAGCAGCTTAGGTGGGACAACCCAAGAGACCCAGTACTTC,CASSLGGTTQETQYF
.,TRBV20-1,many,TRBJ2-4,TGCAGTGCTAGAGCTCCGGATCTAGCCAAAAACATTCAGTACTTC,CSARAPDLAKNIQYF
.,TRBV20-1,many,TRBJ1-5,TGCAGTGCTAGACGAGGGGCGCAGAGCAATCAGCCCCAGCATTTT,CSARRGAQSNQPQHF
.,TRBV6-2/TRBV6-3,many,TRBJ2-5,TGTGCCAGCAGAACCGGGATCAAAGAGACCCAGTACTTC,CASRTGIKETQYF
.,TRBV12-3/TRBV12-4,many,TRBJ2-7,TGCCCCATAGAGCGCTCCTACGAGCAGTACTTC,CPIERSYEQYF
.,TRBV6-1,.,TRBJ1-1,TGTGCCAGCAGTGTGGCGGATACAAACACTGAAGCTTTCTTT,CASSVADTNTEAFF
.,TRBV2,many,TRBJ2-5,TGTGCCAGCAGTGGGCAGGGTCTAGGGACCCAGTACTTC,CASSGQGLGTQYF
.,TRBV7-2,many,TRBJ2-5,TGTGCCAGCAGCTTAGCGGCGGCTACCCAAGAGACCCAGTACTTC,CASSLAAATQETQYF
TRBD1,TRBV19,.,TRBJ1-5,TGTGCCAGCGGGACAGCCCATAGCAATCAGCCCCAGCATTTT,CASGTAHSNQPQHF
.,TRBV12-5,many,TRBJ2-7,TGTGCTAGTGGTTCGCGGGACAGCGAGACCTACGAGCAGTACTTC,CASGSRDSETYEQYF
.,TRBV29-1,many,TRBJ1-1,TGCAGCGTTGTTACTGGGTCTGAAGCTTTCTTT,CSVVTGSEAFF
.,TRBV24-1,.,TRBJ1-1,TGTGCCACCATGCGAAGGGGAGGTACTGAAGCTTTCTTT,CATMRRGGTEAFF